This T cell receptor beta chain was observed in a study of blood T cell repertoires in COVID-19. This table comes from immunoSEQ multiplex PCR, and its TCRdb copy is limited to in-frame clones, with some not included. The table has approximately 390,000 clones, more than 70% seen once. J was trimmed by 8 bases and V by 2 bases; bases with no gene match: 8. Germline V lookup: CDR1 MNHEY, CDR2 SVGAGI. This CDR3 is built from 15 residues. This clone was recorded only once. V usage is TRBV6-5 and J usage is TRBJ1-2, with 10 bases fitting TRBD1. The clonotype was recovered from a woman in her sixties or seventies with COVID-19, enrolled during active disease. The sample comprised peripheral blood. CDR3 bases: TGTGCCAGCAGTTACCGTGACAGGGGGCGATGGGGCTACACCTTC. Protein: CASSYRDRGRWGYTF.